This T cell receptor (beta chain) was profiled in a study of shared clonotypes between healthy human individuals. General study points: Several donors held around 5% of naive CD4 clonotypes in common.

Only in-frame clones appear in the TCRdb table, and some are missing; sequencing was by immunoSEQ multiplex PCR. There are about 1.1 million clones in the sample; 75% to 85% occur only once, and more than 0.45% lies in the top ten. Partitioning of CD4+ cells yielded a CD45RA+ naive subset and a CD45RA-negative memory subset. With V trimmed by 7 bases and J by 4 bases, 7 bases remained unmatched. The CDR3 loop spans 14 amino acids. Per the germline V gene, CDR1 is MDHEN and CDR2 is SYDVKM. Notes on this clone: Its antigen is currently unknown.

The TCR originated in a man in his late teens or twenties in good health. Some clones in this sample may be carry-over from other donors' samples. Sequenced input: memory CD4+ T cells from PBMCs. Subset reported: CD45RA-negative fraction. This sequence joins TRBV28 and TRBJ1-2, with TRBD1 matching 9 bases. CDR3 sequence: CASIRTGAIYGYTF. The CDR3 nucleotides are TGTGCCAGCATTAGGACAGGGGCGATCTATGGCTACACCTTC.